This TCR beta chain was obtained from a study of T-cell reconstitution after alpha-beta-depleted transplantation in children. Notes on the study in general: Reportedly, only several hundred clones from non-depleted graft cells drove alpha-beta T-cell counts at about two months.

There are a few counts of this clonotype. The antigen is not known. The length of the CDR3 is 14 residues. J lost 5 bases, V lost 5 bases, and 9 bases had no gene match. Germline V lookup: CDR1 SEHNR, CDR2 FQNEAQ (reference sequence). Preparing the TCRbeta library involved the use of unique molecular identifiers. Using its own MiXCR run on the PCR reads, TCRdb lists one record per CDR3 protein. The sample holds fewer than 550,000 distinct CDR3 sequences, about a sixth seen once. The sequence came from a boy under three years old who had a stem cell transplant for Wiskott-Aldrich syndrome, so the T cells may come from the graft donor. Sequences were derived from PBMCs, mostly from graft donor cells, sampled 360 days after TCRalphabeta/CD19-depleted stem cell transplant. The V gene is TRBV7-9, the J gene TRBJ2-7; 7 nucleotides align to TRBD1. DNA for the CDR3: TGTGCCAGCAGCATAGGGGGCGCAATTAACGAGCAGTACTTC. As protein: CASSIGGAINEQYF.